This T cell receptor beta chain was identified in a study of T cell responses to AZD1222 COVID-19 vaccine. Regarding the study as a whole: Repertoire collection took place solely once the T cell response had peaked. Reportedly, close to half of spike-specific TCRs are directed against unmutated variant regions. The donor group comprised mostly white British people and more females; the analysis possibly underestimated clonal diversity.

Comments on this clone: As yet, its antigen is unknown.

The repertoire was sequenced with immunoSEQ multiplex PCR; TCRdb's copy has only in-frame clones and lacks some. The sample records over 150,000 clones, about 92% being singletons. CDR3 length: 21 residues. V trimming: 5 bases; J trimming: 0 bases; junction bases outside the gene matches: 19. CDR1 and CDR2 (germline): SGHRS, YFSETQ. The V and J genes are TRBV5-1 and TRBJ2-4, with TRBD1 matching over 11 bases. This clonotype was sampled from an adult in good health. The specimen comprised peripheral blood, sampled on day 0 of MenACWY control vaccination. DNA for the CDR3: TGCGCCAGCAGGCCCGGGACAGGGGGTTCCAGGACCCCTTCAGCCAAAAACATTCAGTACTTC. Translating it yields CASRPGTGGSRTPSAKNIQYF.